The 17 T cell receptor beta chains reported below all come from one sample, sequenced in a study of Ad26.COV2.S vaccination and SARS-CoV-2 variants. Described treatment: some 19 received Ad26.COV2.S at low or high dose, single or two shots; 5 received placebo; per-sample allocation not given. Sampling was performed 63 days after the first vaccine or placebo injection. The data were produced by immunoSEQ multiplex PCR, yet TCRdb's version contains in-frame clones alone and is incomplete. The table includes about 440,000 clones, around 90% detected once. The sample in question was peripheral blood, obtained in a trial of Ad26.COV2.S vaccine versus placebo. The origin of the receptors is a person between 18 and 60 years old who received the Ad26.COV2.S COVID-19 vaccine or a placebo.

The chain joins TRBV28 to TRBJ1-2; the D is unclear. Germline V lookup: CDR1 MDHEN, CDR2 SYDVKM. The CDR3 covers 14 residues. V was pared by 4 bases and J by 2 bases, with 11 bases between. The CDR3 spells CASSWWRENYGYTF. The CDR3 DNA sequence: TGTGCCAGCAGTTGGTGGAGGGAAAACTATGGCTACACCTTC.

CDR3 loop: CASSEATSGAYEQYF. CDR3 sequence (DNA): TGTGCCAGCAGTGAAGCAACTAGCGGGGCCTACGAGCAGTACTTC. The chain links TRBV6-1 to TRBJ2-7; 10 bases align to TRBD2. The trim removed 0 bases at V and 2 bases at J, leaving 1 base unmatched. The CDR3 runs 15 residues. Germline loops: CDR1 MNHNS, CDR2 SASEGT.

The gene calls are TRBV5-1 and TRBJ2-7; TRBD1 aligns across 9 bases. Losses at the gene ends were 0 bases for V and 3 bases for J; bases not matched to a gene: 1. The germline V gene has CDR1 SGHRS and CDR2 YFSETQ. The CDR3 is 14 amino acids. CDR3 sequence: CASSLGTGVYEQYF. CDR3 bases: TGCGCCAGCAGCTTGGGGACAGGGGTCTACGAGCAGTACTTC.

A single count supports this clone. The genes are TRBV2 and TRBJ2-1, with 10 bases matching TRBD1. V lost 9 bases, J lost 7 bases, and 9 bases stayed unmatched. The CDR3 length is 14 residues. CDR1 and CDR2 (germline): SNHLY, FYNNEI. For the CDR3, the DNA is TGTGCCAGGGGAGGACAGGGGGGTTGGAATGAGCAGTTCTTC. Amino acids: CARGGQGGWNEQFF.

This clone showed up just a few times. The chain has TRBV16 and TRBJ2-7; the match to TRBD1 covers 7 bases. The V gene's germline CDR1 is KGHSY and CDR2 FQNENV. CDR3 size: 14 residues. Losses at the gene ends were 5 bases for V and 4 bases for J; bases not matched to a gene: 8. As DNA, the CDR3 is TGTGCCAGCAGCAACGGGACAGCCAGGTACGAGCAGTACTTC. Translating gives CASSNGTARYEQYF.

This chain joins TRBV30 and TRBJ1-2; no firm D call. CDR1 and CDR2 (germline): GTSNPN, SVGIG (reference sequence). The CDR3 runs to 12 residues. V lost 3 bases to trimming and J lost 2 bases, with 7 bases between them. Here the CDR3 DNA reads TGTGCCTGGAGCCGGATGAACTATGGCTACACCTTC. The encoded protein is CAWSRMNYGYTF.

The chain carries TRBV5-8 and TRBJ2-3; D might be TRBD2 (6 bases). The germline CDR1 and CDR2 sequences are SGHTS and YDEGEE. With 0 bases removed from V and 2 bases from J, the gap between germline ends came to 13 bases. This CDR3 has 16 residues. The CDR3 here is CASSLVLASSTDTQYF. The CDR3 nucleotides are TGTGCCAGCAGCTTGGTTCTAGCGAGTTCCACAGATACGCAGTATTTT.

In DNA form, the CDR3 reads TGTGCCAGCAGTTATAGTAGGACAGGGGGTAATCAGCCCCAGCATTTT. Translated: CASSYSRTGGNQPQHF. The chain carries TRBV6-6 and TRBJ1-5, with 10 bases identical to TRBD1. Germline CDR1 reads MNHNY; CDR2 reads SVGAGI (reference sequence). This CDR3 has 16 amino acids. V shed 3 bases, J shed 4 bases, and the junction held 6 bases outside the gene matches.

V is TRBV9 and J is TRBJ2-3; 8 positions match TRBD1. With V trimmed by 0 bases and J by 2 bases, 2 bases remained unmatched. Germline V lookup: CDR1 SGDLS, CDR2 YYNGEE. The CDR3 is 15 amino acids. CDR3 loop: CASSVGTGPTDTQYF. In DNA form, the CDR3 reads TGTGCCAGCAGCGTAGGGACAGGGCCCACAGATACGCAGTATTTT.

The chain recombines TRBV7-9 with TRBJ2-7, with D perhaps TRBD2 (6 bases). The CDR3 is 16 residues long. The germline V gene has CDR1 SEHNR and CDR2 FQNEAQ (reference sequence). Deletions cut 5 bases from V and 2 bases from J, with 19 bases between. CDR3: CASSRTGGWVAYEQYF. The DNA of the CDR3 is TGTGCCAGCAGCCGAACAGGAGGGTGGGTCGCCTACGAGCAGTACTTC. The full variable domain, with the rest looked up from reference TRBV7-9 and TRBJ2-7, is DTGVSQNPRHKITKRGQNVTFRCDPISEHNRLYWYRQTLGQGPEFLTYFQNEAQLEKSRLLSDRFSAERPKGSFSTLEIQRTEQGDSAMYLCASSRTGGWVAYEQYFGPGTRLTVT.

This sequence joins TRBV11-2 and TRBJ1-1; D not certain. The CDR3 runs to 14 residues. Trimming left V 7 bases short and J 1 base short, with 13 bases between. Germline V gives CDR1 SGHAT, CDR2 FQNNGV. As DNA, the CDR3 is TGTGCCAGCACAACACGAGGGAGGAACACTGAAGCTTTCTTT. It is translated as CASTTRGRNTEAFF. Complete variable domain (other parts from reference TRBV11-2 and TRBJ1-1): EAGVAQSPRYKIIEKRQSVAFWCNPISGHATLYWYQQILGQGPKLLIQFQNNGVVDDSQLPKDRFSAERLKGVDSTLKIQPAKLEDSAVYLCASTTRGRNTEAFFGQGTRLTVV.

The chain employs TRBV7-9 and TRBJ1-6; D gene ambiguous. V shed 5 bases and J shed 13 bases, with 12 bases lying between them. The length of the CDR3 is 12 residues. Germline assignment: CDR1 SEHNR and CDR2 FQNEAQ (reference sequence). The CDR3 DNA reads TGTGCCAGCAGCAACTCGTCTAGTCCCCTCCACTTT. Translating it yields CASSNSSSPLHF.

This chain joins TRBV7-9 and TRBJ1-6, with 8 bases that match TRBD1. This CDR3 has 16 amino acids. The trim removed 5 bases at V and 0 bases at J, leaving 3 bases unmatched. Germline-derived CDR1 and CDR2 are SEHNR and FQNEAQ (reference sequence). DNA of the CDR3: TGTGCCAGCAGCCGGACAGGGAGCTCCTATAATTCACCCCTCCACTTT. The encoded protein is CASSRTGSSYNSPLHF.

This chain uses TRBV30 with TRBJ1-5, with D maybe TRBD1 (5 bases). This CDR3 region has 15 residues. V gave up 5 bases and J gave up 6 bases, with 20 bases separating them. From germline, CDR1 is GTSNPN and CDR2 SVGIG (reference sequence). This chain's CDR3 is CAWSMGSGARQPQHF. CDR3 DNA: TGTGCCTGGTCAATGGGAAGTGGGGCGCGTCAGCCCCAGCATTTT.

This clone showed up just a few times. The chain links TRBV7-6 to TRBJ1-1; no definite D call. Trimming took 2 bases from V and 5 from J, leaving 9 bases between them. Looked up from germline, CDR1 is SGHVS and CDR2 is FNYEAQ. CDR3 size: 13 residues. This CDR3 reads CASSLSEGTEAFF. CDR3 DNA: TGTGCCAGCAGCTTATCCGAAGGAACTGAAGCTTTCTTT. Variable domain in full (rest from reference TRBV7-6 and TRBJ1-1): GAGVSQSPRYKVTKRGQDVALRCDPISGHVSLYWYRQALGQGPEFLTYFNYEAQQDKSGLPNDRFSAERPEGSISTLTIQRTEQRDSAMYRCASSLSEGTEAFFGQGTRLTVV.

The chain links TRBV4-1 to TRBJ2-3; TRBD2 matches at 11 bases. Germline V CDR1 and CDR2: MGHRA, YSYEKL. V was pared by 4 bases and J by 5 bases, with 2 bases of the junction left unmatched. The length of the CDR3 is 14 residues. CDR3: CASSPGLAGDTQYF. CDR3 nucleotide sequence: TGCGCCAGCAGCCCTGGACTAGCGGGAGATACGCAGTATTTT.

CDR3: CAWTTIAGVYNEQFF. The CDR3, as DNA: TGTGCCTGGACAACCATAGCGGGAGTATACAATGAGCAGTTCTTC. The V and J genes are TRBV30 and TRBJ2-1; 9 bases are shared with TRBD2. CDR3 length: 15 amino acids. The germline V gene has CDR1 GTSNPN and CDR2 SVGIG (reference sequence). V was clipped by 4 bases and J by 4 bases; unmatched bases: 8.